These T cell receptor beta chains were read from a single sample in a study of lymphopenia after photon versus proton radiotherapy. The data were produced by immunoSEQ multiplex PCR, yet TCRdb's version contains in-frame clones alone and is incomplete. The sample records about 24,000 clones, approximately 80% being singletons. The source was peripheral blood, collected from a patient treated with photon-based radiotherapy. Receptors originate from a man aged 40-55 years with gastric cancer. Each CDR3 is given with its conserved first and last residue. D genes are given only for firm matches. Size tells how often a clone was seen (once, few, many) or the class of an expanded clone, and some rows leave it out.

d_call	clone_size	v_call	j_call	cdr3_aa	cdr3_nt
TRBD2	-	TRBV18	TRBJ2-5	CASSLSSGGNQETQYF	TGTGCCAGCTCACTTTCTAGCGGGGGGAACCAAGAGACCCAGTACTTC
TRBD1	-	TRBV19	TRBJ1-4	CASSTGTGLTNEKLFF	TGTGCCAGTAGTACCGGGACAGGGTTAACTAATGAAAAACTGTTTTTT
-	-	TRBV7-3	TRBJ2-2	CASSPVSTGELFF	TGTGCCAGCAGCCCCGTGAGCACCGGGGAGCTGTTTTTT
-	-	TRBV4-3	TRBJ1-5	CASSQARDRYQPQHF	TGCGCCAGCAGCCAAGCGCGGGACCGTTATCAGCCCCAGCATTTT
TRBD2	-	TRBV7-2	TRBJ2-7	CASSLTSDTYEQYF	TGTGCCAGCAGCTTGACTAGCGATACCTACGAGCAGTACTTC
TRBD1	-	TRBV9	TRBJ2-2	CASSVEPGGDDGELFF	TGTGCCAGCAGCGTAGAACCAGGGGGCGATGACGGGGAGCTGTTTTTT
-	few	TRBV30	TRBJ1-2	CAWTGHDGYTF	TGTGCCTGGACCGGACATGATGGCTACACCTTC
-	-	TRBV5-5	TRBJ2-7	CASSLSGTMTYEQYF	TGTGCCAGCAGCTTGTCAGGCACTATGACCTACGAGCAGTACTTC
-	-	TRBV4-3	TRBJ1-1	CASGVRRGTEAFF	TGCGCCAGCGGGGTGAGGAGGGGCACTGAAGCTTTCTTT
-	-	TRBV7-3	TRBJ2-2	CASSLTGGNTGELFF	TGTGCCAGCAGCTTAACTGGGGGGAACACCGGGGAGCTGTTTTTT
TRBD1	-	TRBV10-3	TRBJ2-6	CAISDPTGVSSGANVLTF	TGTGCCATCAGTGACCCGACAGGGGTTAGCTCTGGGGCCAACGTCCTGACTTTC
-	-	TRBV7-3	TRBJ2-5	CASSLSGGETQYF	TGTGCCAGCAGCTTATCTGGAGGGGAGACCCAGTACTTC
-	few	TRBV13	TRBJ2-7	CASSLGRGGAYEQYF	TGTGCCAGCAGCTTAGGGCGGGGCGGCGCCTACGAGCAGTACTTC
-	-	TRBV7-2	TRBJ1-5	CASSRSGNQPQHF	TGTGCCAGCTCTAGGAGCGGCAATCAGCCCCAGCATTTT
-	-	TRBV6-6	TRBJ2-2	CASSLTPNTGELFF	TGTGCCAGCAGTTTGACCCCGAACACCGGGGAGCTGTTTTTT
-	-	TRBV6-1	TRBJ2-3	CASSPGDPTDTQYF	TGTGCCAGCAGTCCCGGCGACCCCACAGATACGCAGTATTTT
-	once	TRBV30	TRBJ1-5	CAWRETASNQPQHF	TGTGCCTGGAGAGAGACAGCTAGCAATCAGCCCCAGCATTTT
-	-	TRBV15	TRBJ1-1	CATSRGRGDYYTEAFF	TGTGCCACCAGCAGAGGTCGAGGGGACTACTACACTGAAGCTTTCTTT
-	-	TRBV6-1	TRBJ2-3	CASRATFLDTQYF	TGTGCCAGCAGAGCTACCTTCCTAGATACGCAGTATTTT
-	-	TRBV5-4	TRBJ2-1	CASSLVGRPEFF	TGTGCCAGCAGCTTGGTGGGCCGCCCTGAGTTCTTC
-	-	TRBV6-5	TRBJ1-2	CASSPIGFPAGYTF	TGTGCCAGCAGTCCCATTGGATTTCCAGCTGGCTACACCTTC
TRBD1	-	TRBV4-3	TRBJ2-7	CASSFGQGYEQYF	TGCGCCAGCAGCTTTGGACAGGGCTACGAGCAGTACTTC
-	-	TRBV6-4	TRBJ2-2	CASSVAPGASAGELFF	TGTGCCAGCAGTGTTGCGCCCGGGGCCTCGGCCGGGGAGCTGTTTTTT
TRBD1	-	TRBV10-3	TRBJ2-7	CAISESIGTGSKSLF	TGTGCCATCAGTGAGTCGATAGGGACAGGGAGTAAGTCTTTGTTC
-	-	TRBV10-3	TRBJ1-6	CAITGANNSPLHF	TGTGCCATAACTGGGGCTAATAATTCACCCCTCCACTTT
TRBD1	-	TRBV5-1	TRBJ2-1	CASSGTGPEQFF	TGCGCCAGCAGCGGGACAGGGCCTGAGCAGTTCTTC
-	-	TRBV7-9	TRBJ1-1	CASSSGPGSHMNTEAFF	TGTGCCAGCAGCTCCGGACCGGGGTCCCACATGAACACTGAAGCTTTCTTT
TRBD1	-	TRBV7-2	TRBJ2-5	CASVTGIRETQYF	TGTGCCAGTGTGACAGGGATTAGAGAGACCCAGTACTTC
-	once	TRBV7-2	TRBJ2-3	CASSLVAGPDTQYF	TGTGCCAGCAGCTTAGTGGCAGGGCCAGATACGCAGTATTTT